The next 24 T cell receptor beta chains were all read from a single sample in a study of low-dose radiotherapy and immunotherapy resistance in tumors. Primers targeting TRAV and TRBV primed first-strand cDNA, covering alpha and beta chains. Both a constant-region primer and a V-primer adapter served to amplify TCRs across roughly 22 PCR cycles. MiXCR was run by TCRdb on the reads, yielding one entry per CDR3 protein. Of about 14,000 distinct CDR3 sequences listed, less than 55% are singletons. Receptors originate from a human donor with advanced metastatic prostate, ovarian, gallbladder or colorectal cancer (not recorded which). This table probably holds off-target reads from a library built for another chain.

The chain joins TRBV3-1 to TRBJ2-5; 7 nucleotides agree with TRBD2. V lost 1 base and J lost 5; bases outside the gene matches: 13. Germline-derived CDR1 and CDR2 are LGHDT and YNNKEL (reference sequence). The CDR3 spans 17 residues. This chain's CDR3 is CASSQARGKLAVETQYF. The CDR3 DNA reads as TGTGCCAGCAGCCAAGCGCGTGGGAAGCTAGCGGTCGAGACCCAGTACTTC.

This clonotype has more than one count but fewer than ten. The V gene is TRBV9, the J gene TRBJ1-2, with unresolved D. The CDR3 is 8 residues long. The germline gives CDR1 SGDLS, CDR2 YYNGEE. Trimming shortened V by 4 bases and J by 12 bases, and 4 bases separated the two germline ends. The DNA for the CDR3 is TGTGCCAGCAGCCCCCACACCTTC. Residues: CASSPHTF.

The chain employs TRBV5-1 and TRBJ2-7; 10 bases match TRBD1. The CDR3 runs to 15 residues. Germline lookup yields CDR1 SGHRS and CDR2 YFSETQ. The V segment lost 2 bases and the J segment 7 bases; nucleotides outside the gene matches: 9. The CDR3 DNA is TGCGCCAGCAGCTTTCTGGGACAGGGGATTCAAGAGCAGTACTTC. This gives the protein CASSFLGQGIQEQYF. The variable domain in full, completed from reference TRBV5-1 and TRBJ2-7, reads KAGVTQTPRYLIKTRGQQVTLSCSPISGHRSVSWYQQTPGQGLQFLFEYFSETQRNKGNFPGRFSGRQFSNSRSEMNVSTLELGDSALYLCASSFLGQGIQEQYFGPGTRLTVT.

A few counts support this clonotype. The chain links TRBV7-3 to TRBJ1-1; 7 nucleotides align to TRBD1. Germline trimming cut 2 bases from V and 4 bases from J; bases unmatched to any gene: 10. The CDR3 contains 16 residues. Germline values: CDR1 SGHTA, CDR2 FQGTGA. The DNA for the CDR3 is TGTGCCAGCAGCTTACTACCAGGGGGTGTCGGCACTGAAGCTTTCTTT. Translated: CASSLLPGGVGTEAFF.

CDR3 in amino acids: CASGLPRGTRNNEQFF. CDR3 coding DNA: TGTGCTAGTGGTTTGCCACGGGGGACTAGGAACAATGAGCAGTTCTTC. V gene TRBV12-5 combines with J gene TRBJ2-1, with 8 bases that match TRBD2. In germline, CDR1 is LGHNT, CDR2 FRNRAP. After removal of 2 bases from V and 5 bases from J, the junction contained 8 bases not matched to a gene. This CDR3 has 16 amino acids.

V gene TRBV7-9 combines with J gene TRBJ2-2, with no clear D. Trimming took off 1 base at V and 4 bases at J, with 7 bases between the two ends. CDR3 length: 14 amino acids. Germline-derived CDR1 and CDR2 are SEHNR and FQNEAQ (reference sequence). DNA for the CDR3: TGTGCCAGCAGCTTAGTACGTGGCACCGGGGAGCTGTTTTTT. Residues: CASSLVRGTGELFF.

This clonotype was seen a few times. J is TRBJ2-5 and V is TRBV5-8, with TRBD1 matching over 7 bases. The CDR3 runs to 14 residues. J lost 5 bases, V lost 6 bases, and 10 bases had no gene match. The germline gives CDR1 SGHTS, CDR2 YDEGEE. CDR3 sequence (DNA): TGTGCCAGCAACAACCGGGACAGCGATGAGACCCAGTACTTC. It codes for CASNNRDSDETQYF.

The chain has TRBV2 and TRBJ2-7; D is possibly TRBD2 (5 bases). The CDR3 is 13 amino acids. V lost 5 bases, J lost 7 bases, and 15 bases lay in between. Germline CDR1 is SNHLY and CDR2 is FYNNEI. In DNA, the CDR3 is TGTGCCAGCAGTACCCGTATCTCGGGGGAGCAGTACTTC. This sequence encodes CASSTRISGEQYF.

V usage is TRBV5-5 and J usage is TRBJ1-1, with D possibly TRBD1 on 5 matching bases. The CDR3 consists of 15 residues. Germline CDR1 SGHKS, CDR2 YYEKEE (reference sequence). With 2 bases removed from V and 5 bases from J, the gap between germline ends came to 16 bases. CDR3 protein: CASSFDWGLMTEAFF. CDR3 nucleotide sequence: TGTGCCAGCAGCTTTGATTGGGGCTTGATGACTGAAGCTTTCTTT.

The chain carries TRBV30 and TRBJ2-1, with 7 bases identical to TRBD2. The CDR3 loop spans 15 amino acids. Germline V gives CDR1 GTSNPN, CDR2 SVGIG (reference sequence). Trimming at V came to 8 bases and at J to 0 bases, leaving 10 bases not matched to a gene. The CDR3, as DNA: TGTGCCCTGTCGGCGGGAGCCATCTCCTACAATGAGCAGTTCTTC. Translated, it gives CALSAGAISYNEQFF. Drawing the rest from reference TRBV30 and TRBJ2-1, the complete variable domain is SQTIHQWPATLVQPVGSPLSLECTVEGTSNPNLYWYRQAAGRGLQLLFYSVGIGQISSEVPQNLSASRPQDRQFILSSKKLLLSDSGFYLCALSAGAISYNEQFFGPGTRLTVL.

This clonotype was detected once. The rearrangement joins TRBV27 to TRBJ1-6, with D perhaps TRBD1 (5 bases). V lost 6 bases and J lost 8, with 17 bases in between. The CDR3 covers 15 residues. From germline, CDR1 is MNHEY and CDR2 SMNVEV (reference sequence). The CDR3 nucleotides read TGTGCCAGCAGCCGGTTACAGGTGTCGGATTCACCCCTCCACTTT. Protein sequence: CASSRLQVSDSPLHF.

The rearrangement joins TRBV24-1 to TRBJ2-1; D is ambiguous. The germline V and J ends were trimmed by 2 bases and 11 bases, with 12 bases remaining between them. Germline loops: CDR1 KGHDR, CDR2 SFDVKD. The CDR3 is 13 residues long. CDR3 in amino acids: CATSDSNLAQQFF. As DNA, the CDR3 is TGTGCCACCAGTGATTCTAATCTCGCGCAGCAGTTCTTC.

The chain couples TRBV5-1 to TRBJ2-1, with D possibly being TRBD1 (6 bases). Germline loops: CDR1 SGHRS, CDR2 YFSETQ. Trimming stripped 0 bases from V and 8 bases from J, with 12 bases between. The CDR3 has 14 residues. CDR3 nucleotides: TGCGCCAGCAGCTTGGAACAGGGCGGCGATGAGCAGTTCTTC. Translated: CASSLEQGGDEQFF. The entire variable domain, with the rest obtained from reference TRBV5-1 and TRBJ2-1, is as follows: KAGVTQTPRYLIKTRGQQVTLSCSPISGHRSVSWYQQTPGQGLQFLFEYFSETQRNKGNFPGRFSGRQFSNSRSEMNVSTLELGDSALYLCASSLEQGGDEQFFGPGTRLTVL.

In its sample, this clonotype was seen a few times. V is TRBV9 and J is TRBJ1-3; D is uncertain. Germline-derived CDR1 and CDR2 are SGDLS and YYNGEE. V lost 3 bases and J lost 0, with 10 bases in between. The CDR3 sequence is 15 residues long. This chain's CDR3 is CASSDITYSGNTIYF. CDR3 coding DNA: TGTGCCAGCAGCGACATCACCTACTCTGGAAACACCATATATTTT.

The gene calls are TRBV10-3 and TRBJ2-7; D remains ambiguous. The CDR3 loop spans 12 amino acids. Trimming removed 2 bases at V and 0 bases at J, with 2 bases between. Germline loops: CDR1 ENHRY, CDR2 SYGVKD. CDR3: CAISESSYEQYF. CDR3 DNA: TGTGCCATCAGTGAGAGCTCCTACGAGCAGTACTTC.

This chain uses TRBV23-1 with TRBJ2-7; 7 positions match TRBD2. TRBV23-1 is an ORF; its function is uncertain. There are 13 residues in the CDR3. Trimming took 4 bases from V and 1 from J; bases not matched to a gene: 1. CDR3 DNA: TGCGCCAGCAGTCGGGGGGGATCCTACGAGCAGTACTTC. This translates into CASSRGGSYEQYF.

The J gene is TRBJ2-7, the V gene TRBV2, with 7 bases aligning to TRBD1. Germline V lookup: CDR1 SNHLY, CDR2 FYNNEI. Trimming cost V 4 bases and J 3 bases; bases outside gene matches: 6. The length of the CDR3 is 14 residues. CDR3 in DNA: TGTGCCAGCAGTGCAAGACAGGGATTCTACGAGCAGTACTTC. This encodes CASSARQGFYEQYF.

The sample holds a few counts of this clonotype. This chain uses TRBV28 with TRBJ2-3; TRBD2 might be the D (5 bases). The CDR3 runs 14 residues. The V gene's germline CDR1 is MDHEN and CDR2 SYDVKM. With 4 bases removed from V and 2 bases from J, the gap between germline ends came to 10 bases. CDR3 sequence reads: CASSSPGLTDTQYF. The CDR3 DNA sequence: TGTGCCAGCAGTTCCCCCGGACTCACAGATACGCAGTATTTT. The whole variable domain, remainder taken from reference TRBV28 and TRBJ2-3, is DVKVTQSSRYLVKRTGEKVFLECVQDMDHENMFWYRQDPGLGLRLIYFSYDVKMKEKGDIPEGYSVSREKKERFSLILESASTNQTSMYLCASSSPGLTDTQYFGPGTRLTVL.

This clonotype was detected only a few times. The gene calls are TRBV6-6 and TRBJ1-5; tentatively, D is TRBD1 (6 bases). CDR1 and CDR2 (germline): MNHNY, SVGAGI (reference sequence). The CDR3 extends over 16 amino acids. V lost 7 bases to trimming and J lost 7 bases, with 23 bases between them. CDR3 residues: CASNPRRWGLGQPQHF. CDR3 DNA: TGTGCCAGCAATCCGCGGCGGTGGGGGCTTGGGCAGCCCCAGCATTTT.

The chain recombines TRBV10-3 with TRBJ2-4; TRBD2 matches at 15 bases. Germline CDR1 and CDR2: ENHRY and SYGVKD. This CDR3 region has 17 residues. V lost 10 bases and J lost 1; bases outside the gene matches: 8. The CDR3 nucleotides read TGTGCCACCGGACTAGCGGGAGGGCTGGAGGCCAAAAACATTCAGTACTTC. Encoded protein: CATGLAGGLEAKNIQYF.

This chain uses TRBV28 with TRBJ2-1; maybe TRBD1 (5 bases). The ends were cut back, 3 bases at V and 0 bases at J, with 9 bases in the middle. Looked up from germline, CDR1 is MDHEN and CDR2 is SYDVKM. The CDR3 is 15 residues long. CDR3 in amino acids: CASSLGRGSYNEQFF. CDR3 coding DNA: TGTGCCAGCAGTTTGGGTAGGGGCTCCTACAATGAGCAGTTCTTC.

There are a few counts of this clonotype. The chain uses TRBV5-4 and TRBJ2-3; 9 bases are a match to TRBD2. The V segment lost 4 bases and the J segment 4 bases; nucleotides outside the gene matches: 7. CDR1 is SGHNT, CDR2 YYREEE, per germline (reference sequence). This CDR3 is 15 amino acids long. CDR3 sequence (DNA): TGTGCCAGCAGCCCCGGACTAGCGATCCCAGATACGCAGTATTTT. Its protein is CASSPGLAIPDTQYF.

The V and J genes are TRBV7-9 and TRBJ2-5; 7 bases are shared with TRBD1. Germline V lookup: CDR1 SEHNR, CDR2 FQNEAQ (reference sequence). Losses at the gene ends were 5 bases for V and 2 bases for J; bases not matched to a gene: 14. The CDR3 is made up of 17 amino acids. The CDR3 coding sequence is TGTGCCAGCAGCCCAGCCGGGACAGCCTTTCGGCAAGAGACCCAGTACTTC. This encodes CASSPAGTAFRQETQYF.

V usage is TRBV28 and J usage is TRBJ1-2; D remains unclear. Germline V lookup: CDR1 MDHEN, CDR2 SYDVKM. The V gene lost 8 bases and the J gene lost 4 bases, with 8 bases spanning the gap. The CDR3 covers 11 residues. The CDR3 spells CASQRAYGYTF. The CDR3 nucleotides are TGTGCCAGCCAACGTGCCTATGGCTACACCTTC.